The 13 T cell receptor beta chains below all came from one sample that was sequenced in a study of shared clonotypes between healthy human individuals. Libraries were prepared by immunoSEQ multiplex PCR; TCRdb keeps only in-frame clonotypes and omits some of them. The sample holds over 2 million clones, roughly 90% seen once. The sequenced sample was naive CD4+ T cells from PBMCs. Sample subset: CD45RA+ positively selected. Every receptor here comes from a man between 18 and 35 years old in good health. Some clones in this sample may be carry-over from other donors' samples.

The rearrangement links TRBV7-2 to TRBJ2-5; D is possibly TRBD1 (5 bases). Germline CDR1 reads SGHTA; CDR2 reads FQGNSA. CDR3 size: 13 residues. V gave up 7 bases and J gave up 3 bases, with 12 bases separating them. CDR3 in DNA: TGTGCCAGCACCCTGGCAGGGAAAGAGACCCAGTACTTC. This translates into CASTLAGKETQYF.

This chain connects TRBV12-5 to TRBJ1-2; D remains ambiguous. This CDR3 spans 12 amino acids. Per germline, CDR1 LGHNT and CDR2 FRNRAP. With 5 bases removed from V and 8 bases from J, the gap between germline ends came to 12 bases. CDR3 nucleotides: TGTGCTAGTGGTCCCCTTACCGGGGGCTACACCTTC. Translated: CASGPLTGGYTF.

This chain connects TRBV28 to TRBJ1-2; D is uncertain. This CDR3 is 13 amino acids long. Trimming left V 6 bases short and J 6 bases short, with 14 bases between. The germline V gene encodes CDR1 MDHEN and CDR2 SYDVKM. The CDR3 coding sequence is TGTGCCAGCAGCCCTCGTCGGGTCGATGGCTACACCTTC. Protein sequence: CASSPRRVDGYTF.

The chain combines TRBV28 with TRBJ1-1; a weak D match, TRBD1 (5 bases). The V end lost 1 base, the J end lost 4 bases, and 13 bases lay between the germline ends. Germline loops: CDR1 MDHEN, CDR2 SYDVKM. The CDR3 has 15 amino acids. This CDR3 is CASSLLGVTGTEAFF. In DNA, the CDR3 is TGTGCCAGCAGTTTATTAGGGGTTACGGGCACTGAAGCTTTCTTT.

V gene TRBV7-9 combines with J gene TRBJ1-1; D gene unclear. Trimming cost V 4 bases and J 3 bases, with 6 bases left between them. The CDR3 runs to 12 residues. The germline CDR1 and CDR2 sequences are SEHNR and FQNEAQ (reference sequence). CDR3 in amino acids: CASSSLDTEAFF. The CDR3 nucleotides are TGTGCCAGCAGCTCATTGGACACTGAAGCTTTCTTT.

The chain is built from TRBV7-9 and TRBJ2-1; TRBD2 might be the D (5 bases). The CDR3 contains 15 residues. Germline loops: CDR1 SEHNR, CDR2 FQNEAQ (reference sequence). Trimming pared 3 bases from V and 4 bases from J, leaving 13 bases between. CDR3 loop: CASSFPARGYNEQFF. Written as DNA, the CDR3 is TGTGCCAGCAGCTTTCCCGCCCGGGGTTACAATGAGCAGTTCTTC.

The V call is TRBV2, the J call TRBJ1-2, with D maybe TRBD1 (6 bases). Germline CDR1 SNHLY, CDR2 FYNNEI. The CDR3 consists of 13 residues. The germline V and J ends were trimmed by 4 bases and 3 bases, with 9 bases remaining between them. The CDR3 region is CASSGGADYGYTF. In DNA form, the CDR3 reads TGTGCCAGCAGTGGGGGGGCGGACTATGGCTACACCTTC.

About this clone: The sample carries other DNA sequences with the same CDR3. This chain joins TRBV28 and TRBJ2-7; D unclear. This CDR3 region has 12 residues. Germline V gene data show CDR1 as MDHEN and CDR2 as SYDVKM. V was trimmed by 3 bases and J by 2 bases, leaving 5 bases between them. This CDR3 reads CASSFRTYEQYF. The CDR3 DNA reads TGTGCCAGCAGTTTCCGGACCTACGAGCAGTACTTC.

This chain links TRBV30 with TRBJ1-3, with TRBD1 matching 10 bases. V gave up 3 bases and J gave up 4 bases; unmatched junction bases: 3. This CDR3 has 14 residues. Germline CDR1 GTSNPN, CDR2 SVGIG (reference sequence). CDR3 sequence (DNA): TGTGCCTGGAGGACAGGGGGCGCGGGAAACACCATATATTTT. It encodes CAWRTGGAGNTIYF.

The rearrangement uses TRBV2 and TRBJ1-1; D is possibly TRBD1 (5 bases). Germline CDR1 reads SNHLY; CDR2 reads FYNNEI. Trimming removed 6 bases at V and 3 bases at J, with 8 bases between. This CDR3 has 12 amino acids. CDR3 nucleotides: TGTGCCAGCAGGGGGGTGGACACTGAAGCTTTCTTT. Protein: CASRGVDTEAFF.

V gene TRBV28 combines with J gene TRBJ1-5, with D maybe TRBD1 (5 bases). CDR3 size: 16 residues. From germline, CDR1 is MDHEN and CDR2 SYDVKM. V was pared by 3 bases and J by 2 bases, with 14 bases between. CDR3 in amino acids: CASSFSGGVRNQPQHF. In nucleotides, the CDR3 is TGTGCCAGCAGTTTCTCGGGGGGGGTTCGCAATCAGCCCCAGCATTTT.

The chain employs TRBV28 and TRBJ2-1, with 7 bases aligning to TRBD1. The trim removed 8 bases at V and 7 bases at J, leaving 8 bases unmatched. Germline CDR1 and CDR2: MDHEN and SYDVKM. The CDR3 is 13 residues long. The CDR3 DNA reads as TGTGCCAGCCGGGACAGATCAATTAATGAGCAGTTCTTC. This gives the protein CASRDRSINEQFF.

J is TRBJ2-1 and V is TRBV14; TRBD2 might be the D (6 bases). The CDR3 totals 15 residues. Germline CDR1 is SGHDN and CDR2 is FVKESK. V was shortened by 0 bases and J by 3 bases, with 9 bases between the two germline ends. The CDR3 loop is CASSQDTGVYNEQFF. The DNA of the CDR3 is TGTGCCAGCAGCCAAGATACGGGAGTCTACAATGAGCAGTTCTTC.